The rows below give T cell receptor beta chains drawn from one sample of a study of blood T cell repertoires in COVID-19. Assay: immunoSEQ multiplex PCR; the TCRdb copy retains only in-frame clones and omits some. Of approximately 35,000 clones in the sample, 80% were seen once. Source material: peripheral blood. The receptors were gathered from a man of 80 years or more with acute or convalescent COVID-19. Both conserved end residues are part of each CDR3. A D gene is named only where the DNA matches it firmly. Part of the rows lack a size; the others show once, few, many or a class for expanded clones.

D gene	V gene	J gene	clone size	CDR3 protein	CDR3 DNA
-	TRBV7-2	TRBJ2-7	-	CASSFASGGLSYEQYF	TGTGCCAGCAGCTTTGCATCCGGGGGGCTATCCTACGAGCAGTACTTC
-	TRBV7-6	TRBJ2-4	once	CASSLGLQRDF	TGTGCCAGCAGCTTAGGCCTCCAACGGGACTTC
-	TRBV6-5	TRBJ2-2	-	CASRMWATNTGELFF	TGTGCCAGCAGGATGTGGGCTACGAACACCGGGGAGCTGTTTTTT
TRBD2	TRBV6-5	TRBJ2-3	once	CASSYSNLAGGDTQYF	TGTGCCAGCAGTTACTCGAATCTAGCGGGGGGTGATACGCAGTATTTT
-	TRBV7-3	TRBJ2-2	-	CASSLNLAGELFF	TGTGCCAGCAGCTTAAATCTAGCCGGGGAGCTGTTTTTT
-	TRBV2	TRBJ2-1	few	CASIGDGDEQFF	TGTGCCAGCATCGGTGACGGGGATGAGCAGTTCTTC
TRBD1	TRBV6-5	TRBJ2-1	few	CASRGWGQGQGEQFF	TGTGCCAGCAGAGGGTGGGGACAGGGACAGGGTGAGCAGTTCTTC
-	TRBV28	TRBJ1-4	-	CASSLFRRKLFF	TGTGCCAGCAGTTTATTTCGTAGAAAACTGTTTTTT
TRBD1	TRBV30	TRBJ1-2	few	CAWSPGQNFYGYTF	TGTGCCTGGAGTCCGGGACAGAATTTTTATGGCTACACCTTC
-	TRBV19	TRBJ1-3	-	CASSIVSSGNTIYF	TGTGCCAGTAGTATAGTGAGCTCTGGAAACACCATATATTTT
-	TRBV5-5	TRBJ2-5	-	CASGRGTGPNGTQYF	TGTGCCAGTGGAAGGGGTACGGGCCCCAATGGGACCCAGTACTTC
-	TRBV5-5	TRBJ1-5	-	CASSLDRARQPQHF	TGTGCCAGCAGCTTGGACAGGGCGCGACAGCCCCAGCATTTT
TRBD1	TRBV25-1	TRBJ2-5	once	CASSASGGAGETQYF	TGTGCCAGCAGTGCCTCAGGGGGCGCTGGGGAGACCCAGTACTTC
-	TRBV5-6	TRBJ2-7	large	CASSLGQRREQYF	TGTGCCAGCAGTCTCGGACAGCGTCGCGAGCAGTACTTC
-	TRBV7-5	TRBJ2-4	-	CVRSPPALAKNIQYF	TGTGTCAGAAGCCCCCCCGCGCTAGCCAAAAACATTCAGTACTTC
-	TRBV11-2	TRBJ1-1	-	CASSLSAGAPTEAFF	TGTGCCAGCAGCTTATCGGCGGGGGCGCCCACTGAAGCTTTCTTT
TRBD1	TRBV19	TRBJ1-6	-	CASTMDRGRSPLHF	TGTGCCAGTACCATGGACAGGGGGCGTTCACCCCTCCACTTT
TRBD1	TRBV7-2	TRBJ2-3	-	CASSVRGTGGLTDTQYF	TGTGCCAGCAGCGTAAGGGGGACAGGGGGCCTCACAGATACGCAGTATTTT
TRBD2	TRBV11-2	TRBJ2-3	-	CASSFRTSGGAVNTQYF	TGTGCCAGCAGCTTCCGGACTAGCGGGGGGGCAGTAAATACGCAGTATTTT
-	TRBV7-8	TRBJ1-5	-	CASSSYSNQPQHF	TGTGCCAGCAGCTCCTATAGCAATCAGCCCCAGCATTTT
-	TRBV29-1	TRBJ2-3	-	CSVAGGAARDTQYF	TGCAGCGTTGCCGGAGGGGCGGCCAGAGATACGCAGTATTTT
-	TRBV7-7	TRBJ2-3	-	CASSPAPGGTDTQYF	TGTGCTAGCAGCCCAGCCCCCGGCGGGACAGATACGCAGTATTTT
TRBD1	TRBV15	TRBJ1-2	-	CATSDQGDLNYGYTF	TGTGCCACCAGCGATCAGGGGGACCTAAACTATGGCTACACCTTC
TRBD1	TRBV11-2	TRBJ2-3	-	CASSLRLGGGSTDTQYF	TGTGCCAGCAGCTTAAGGCTAGGGGGCGGGAGCACAGATACGCAGTATTTT
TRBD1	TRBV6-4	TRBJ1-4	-	CASSDRGQRRKLFF	TGTGCCAGCAGTGACAGGGGACAGAGGAGGAAACTGTTTTTT
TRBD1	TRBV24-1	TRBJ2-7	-	CATSETGTGNSYEQYF	TGTGCCACCAGTGAGACTGGGACAGGGAATTCCTACGAGCAGTACTTC
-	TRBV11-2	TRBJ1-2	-	CASSLSVQGRAGYTF	TGTGCCAGCAGCTTATCGGTACAGGGAAGAGCTGGCTACACCTTC
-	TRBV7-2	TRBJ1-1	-	CASRDDRLQWVFF	TGTGCCAGCAGGGATGACAGGCTGCAATGGGTTTTCTTT
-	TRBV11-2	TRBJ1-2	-	CASSLGQNYGYTF	TGTGCCAGCAGCTTAGGACAGAACTATGGCTACACCTTC
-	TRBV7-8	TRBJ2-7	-	CASSAISEPYEQYF	TGTGCCAGCAGCGCCATTTCGGAGCCCTACGAGCAGTACTTC
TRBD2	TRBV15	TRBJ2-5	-	CATSRSGMGGQYF	TGTGCCACCAGCAGAAGCGGGATGGGGGGGCAGTACTTC
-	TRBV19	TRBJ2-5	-	CASSYRGGGGETQYF	TGTGCCAGTAGCTATAGAGGGGGAGGGGGTGAGACCCAGTACTTC
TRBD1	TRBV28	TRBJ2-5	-	CASSNTQGVQETQYF	TGTGCCAGCAGTAACACACAGGGGGTCCAAGAGACCCAGTACTTC
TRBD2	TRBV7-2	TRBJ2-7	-	CASSTTGTSGRAYEQYF	TGTGCCAGCAGCACCACCGGGACTAGCGGGAGGGCCTACGAGCAGTACTTC
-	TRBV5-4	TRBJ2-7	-	CASSLDRFDYEQYF	TGTGCCAGCAGCTTGGACAGGTTCGACTACGAGCAGTACTTC
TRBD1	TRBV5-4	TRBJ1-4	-	CASSPEGQGVEKLFF	TGTGCCAGCAGCCCCGAAGGACAGGGAGTTGAAAAACTGTTTTTT
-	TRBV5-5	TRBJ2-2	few	CASSLSEGYGGELFF	TGTGCCAGCAGCTTGTCTGAGGGCTACGGCGGGGAGCTGTTTTTT
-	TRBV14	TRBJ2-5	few	CASSQGLGASWETQYF	TGTGCCAGCAGCCAAGGGCTAGGTGCTTCTTGGGAGACCCAGTACTTC
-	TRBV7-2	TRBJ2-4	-	CASSHPPAKNIQYF	TGTGCCAGCAGCCATCCCCCAGCCAAAAACATTCAGTACTTC
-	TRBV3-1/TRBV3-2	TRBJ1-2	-	CASSHQGINYGYTF	TGTGCCAGCAGCCATCAGGGAATAAACTATGGCTACACCTTC
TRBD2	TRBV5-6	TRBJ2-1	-	CASSLAPSSGRRYNEQFF	TGTGCCAGCAGCTTGGCCCCATCTAGCGGGAGAAGGTACAATGAGCAGTTCTTC
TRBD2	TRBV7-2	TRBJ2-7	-	CASSLTSGPYEQYF	TGTGCCAGCAGCTTGACTAGCGGCCCCTACGAGCAGTACTTC